This T cell receptor (beta chain) comes out of a study of blood T cell repertoires in COVID-19. Whole-study context: COVID-19 samples, acute and convalescent, were from the United States, Italy and Spain. In each case, the material was cDNA or gDNA derived from T cells, B-cell-depleted T cells, or PBMCs.

The assay was immunoSEQ multiplex PCR, and TCRdb's table has in-frame clones only and misses some. The sample shows roughly 280,000 clones, roughly nine tenths of them seen only once. CDR3 size: 15 residues. The ends lost 6 bases at V and 4 bases at J; junction bases unmatched: 5. Germline lookup yields CDR1 MNHEY and CDR2 SMNVEV (reference sequence). Cohort 3 recovered donors had two negative PCRs, clearance, or symptom resolution. Sequencing was performed on PBMCs or T cells enriched from blood (not recorded which). This TCR came from a woman aged 45-60 years who had recovered from COVID-19. V and J are TRBV27 and TRBJ2-1; 11 nucleotides match TRBD2. CDR3 bases: TGTGCCAGCAGGCCCGGGACTAGCGGTTACAATGAGCAGTTCTTC. Protein: CASRPGTSGYNEQFF.